A single sample gave rise to the 31 T cell receptor beta chains below, sequenced in a study of blood T cell repertoires in COVID-19. Produced via immunoSEQ multiplex PCR; TCRdb's table is partial and in-frame only. The sample carries some 16,000 clones, about three quarters recorded once. The sequenced sample was peripheral blood. These receptors were collected from a man aged 55 to 70 with acute or convalescent COVID-19.

V and J are TRBV5-1 and TRBJ2-7; D might be TRBD1 (6 bases). This CDR3 comprises 15 residues. The V gene's germline CDR1 is SGHRS and CDR2 YFSETQ. V lost 1 base and J lost 5, with 16 bases in between. The CDR3 DNA follows: TGCGCCAGCAGCTTGCGCACAGGGAGTGCCAACGAGCAGTACTTC. Protein: CASSLRTGSANEQYF. The variable domain in full, completed from reference TRBV5-1 and TRBJ2-7, reads KAGVTQTPRYLIKTRGQQVTLSCSPISGHRSVSWYQQTPGQGLQFLFEYFSETQRNKGNFPGRFSGRQFSNSRSEMNVSTLELGDSALYLCASSLRTGSANEQYFGPGTRLTVT.

The chain couples TRBV19 to TRBJ1-6, with D possibly matching TRBD1 (5 bases). V lost 5 bases, J lost 6 bases, and 11 bases lay in between. The CDR3 has 14 residues. Germline assignment: CDR1 LNHDA and CDR2 SQIVND (reference sequence). This chain's CDR3 is CASSAGRPNSPLHF. DNA of the CDR3: TGTGCCAGTAGTGCGGGACGGCCTAATTCACCCCTCCACTTT.

The chain carries TRBV2 and TRBJ1-1; D may be TRBD1 (6 bases). The CDR3 totals 13 residues. With 5 bases removed from V and 7 bases from J, the gap between germline ends came to 14 bases. Germline V gene lookup returns CDR1 SNHLY and CDR2 FYNNEI. This CDR3 reads CASSFGTRGEAFF. CDR3 coding DNA: TGTGCCAGCAGTTTCGGGACAAGGGGTGAAGCTTTCTTT.

The rearrangement joins TRBV4-1 to TRBJ2-5; 10 bases align to TRBD1. CDR3 size: 16 residues. Germline V gene sequence: CDR1 MGHRA, CDR2 YSYEKL. V was clipped by 0 bases and J by 6 bases; unmatched bases: 7. In DNA form, the CDR3 reads TGCGCCAGCAGCCAAGAAAGACAGGGGGCAGGGAAGACCCAGTACTTC. Its translation: CASSQERQGAGKTQYF.

CDR3 amino acids: CSVDKVGDRGEETQYF. As DNA, the CDR3 is TGCAGCGTTGATAAGGTGGGGGACAGGGGTGAAGAGACCCAGTACTTC. The chain uses TRBV29-1 and TRBJ2-5; TRBD1 matches at 10 bases. The V gene end was trimmed by 3 bases and the J gene end by 3 bases; junction bases not matched to a gene: 10. This CDR3 contains 16 residues. Germline loops: CDR1 SQVTM, CDR2 ANQGSEA.

The rearrangement uses TRBV24-1 and TRBJ1-2; D is ambiguous. The CDR3 spans 14 residues. Trimming left V 2 bases short and J 0 bases short, with 6 bases between. Germline V gene lookup returns CDR1 KGHDR and CDR2 SFDVKD. The CDR3 is CATSDYGSNYGYTF. The CDR3 DNA is TGTGCCACCAGTGATTACGGTTCTAACTATGGCTACACCTTC.

This clone was found once. The chain uses TRBV7-9 and TRBJ2-5, with D unresolved. Trimming pared 3 bases from V and 0 bases from J, leaving 8 bases between. Germline values: CDR1 SEHNR, CDR2 FQNEAQ (reference sequence). The CDR3 runs to 14 residues. CDR3 DNA: TGTGCCAGCAGCTTCGTCGACTACCAAGAGACCCAGTACTTC. Its protein product is CASSFVDYQETQYF.

The chain recombines TRBV7-2 with TRBJ1-5; D is perhaps TRBD1 (5 bases). The germline CDR1 and CDR2 sequences are SGHTA and FQGNSA. The length of the CDR3 is 14 residues. V was shortened by 4 bases and J by 3 bases, with 10 bases between the two germline ends. Here the CDR3 reads CASSSDSFNQPQHF. The DNA of the CDR3 is TGTGCCAGCAGCTCAGACAGCTTCAATCAGCCCCAGCATTTT.

This clone came up once. The chain uses TRBV6-5 and TRBJ1-5; 7 positions agree with TRBD1. V was pared by 0 bases and J by 4 bases, with 0 bases of the junction left unmatched. CDR1 and CDR2 (germline): MNHEY, SVGAGI. This CDR3 is 14 amino acids long. CDR3 amino acids: CASSYSGQNQPQHF. CDR3 nucleotides: TGTGCCAGCAGTTACTCGGGACAGAATCAGCCCCAGCATTTT.

Points on this clone: An end of the junction differs from the germline gene, which may be a read error. The CDR3 coding sequence is TGTGCCAGCACCACATACAGGGCCCTCAACTTC. This encodes CASTTYRALNF. V and J are TRBV2 and TRBJ2-7, with D possibly being TRBD1 (6 bases). CDR1 SNHLY and CDR2 FYNNEI come from the germline V gene. The CDR3 is 11 residues long.

This clone was observed a single time. The chain is built from TRBV12-3 or TRBV12-4 and TRBJ1-1; D call uncertain. Trimming cost V 3 bases and J 0 bases, with 5 bases left between them. The CDR3 is made up of 13 amino acids. The CDR3 here is CASSFRLNTEAFF. CDR3 coding DNA: TGTGCCAGCAGTTTTCGGTTGAACACTGAAGCTTTCTTT.

The chain recombines TRBV6-6 with TRBJ1-2; a weak D match, TRBD1 (5 bases). Germline loops: CDR1 MNHNY, CDR2 SVGAGI (reference sequence). The CDR3 consists of 15 residues. Trimming left V 8 bases short and J 7 bases short, with 23 bases between. The CDR3 DNA reads TGTGCCAGCGTCCTGATGGGGGGGAGTTTGGGTGGCTACACCTTC. This sequence encodes CASVLMGGSLGGYTF.

This clone was counted a single time. The J gene is TRBJ1-4, the V gene TRBV27; TRBD1 is a possible D gene (5 bases). This CDR3 contains 14 residues. Trimming stripped 7 bases from V and 0 bases from J, with 9 bases between. The germline V gene encodes CDR1 MNHEY and CDR2 SMNVEV (reference sequence). This CDR3 is CASTSTATNEKLFF. CDR3 DNA: TGTGCCAGCACCTCGACAGCAACTAATGAAAAACTGTTTTTT.

This chain connects TRBV7-2 to TRBJ1-6; D unresolved. CDR3 length equals 13 residues. V lost 2 bases, J lost 5 bases, and 4 bases lay in between. Germline values: CDR1 SGHTA, CDR2 FQGNSA. CDR3 loop: CASSLKHNSPLHF. The CDR3 DNA sequence: TGTGCCAGCAGCTTAAAGCATAATTCACCCCTCCACTTT.

The V and J genes are TRBV5-5 and TRBJ2-3; 7 bases map to TRBD1. V lost 7 bases, J lost 0 bases, and 14 bases stayed unmatched. This CDR3 region has 17 residues. CDR1 SGHKS and CDR2 YYEKEE come from the germline V gene (reference sequence). The CDR3 sequence is CASALSGLGQSTDTQYF. In DNA form, the CDR3 reads TGTGCCAGCGCTCTTTCGGGCCTGGGACAGAGCACAGATACGCAGTATTTT.

The chain uses TRBV7-9 and TRBJ2-3; 7 nucleotides line up with TRBD2. The J segment lost 3 bases and the V segment lost 4 bases, leaving 4 bases of the junction unmatched. The germline gives CDR1 SEHNR, CDR2 FQNEAQ (reference sequence). This CDR3 spans 14 amino acids. CDR3 protein: CASSSRGVTDTQYF. The CDR3 DNA is TGTGCCAGCAGCTCCCGGGGGGTAACAGATACGCAGTATTTT.

In regard to this clone: The sample carries other DNA sequences with the same CDR3. The chain is built from TRBV24-1 and TRBJ1-6; the D is unclear. Trimming took 4 bases from V and 7 from J, leaving 10 bases between them. Germline values: CDR1 KGHDR, CDR2 SFDVKD. This CDR3 contains 14 residues. The DNA for the CDR3 is TGTGCCACCAGTGAACCTACAGAGAATTCACCCCTCCACTTT. It codes for CATSEPTENSPLHF.

The V and J genes are TRBV7-9 and TRBJ2-5; D gene uncertain. The CDR3 spans 12 residues. V shed 5 bases and J shed 13 bases, with 17 bases lying between them. In germline, CDR1 is SEHNR, CDR2 FQNEAQ (reference sequence). This chain's CDR3 is CASSREYHYGYF. CDR3 nucleotide sequence: TGTGCCAGCAGCCGTGAATACCATTACGGGTACTTC.

The CDR3 coding sequence is TGTGCCAGCAGTGACTCGAGGGCGGCAGTACATAACTATGGCTACACCTTC. Translation gives CASSDSRAAVHNYGYTF. The gene calls are TRBV6-4 and TRBJ1-2; D is uncertain. The CDR3 is 17 amino acids. The germline CDR1 and CDR2 sequences are MRHNA and SNTAGT. The V and J ends lost 0 bases and 1 base respectively, with 15 bases between them.

The chain links TRBV9 to TRBJ1-2; 8 bases are a match to TRBD1. This CDR3 has 15 amino acids. In germline, CDR1 is SGDLS, CDR2 YYNGEE. V trimming: 1 base; J trimming: 3 bases; junction bases outside the gene matches: 5. CDR3 residues: CASSVTDRDYYGYTF. The CDR3, as DNA: TGTGCCAGCAGCGTAACGGACAGGGACTACTATGGCTACACCTTC.

This rearrangement joins TRBV5-6 to TRBJ2-7; 7 bases are a match to TRBD1. V was pared by 5 bases and J by 1 base, with 6 bases of the junction left unmatched. Germline V CDR1 and CDR2: SGHDT, YYEEEE. The CDR3 covers 14 residues. The CDR3 region has the DNA TGTGCCAGCAGTTTATTGACAGGGTCCTACGAGCAGTACTTC. Translation: CASSLLTGSYEQYF.

The gene calls are TRBV11-2 and TRBJ2-5, with D perhaps matching TRBD1 (6 bases). With 5 bases removed from V and 1 base from J, the gap between germline ends came to 8 bases. The CDR3 loop spans 13 amino acids. Germline CDR1 SGHAT, CDR2 FQNNGV. CDR3 in amino acids: CASSDRTQETQYF. CDR3 nucleotide sequence: TGTGCCAGCAGCGACAGGACCCAAGAGACCCAGTACTTC.

In this sample, this clone turned up once. The genes are TRBV7-3 and TRBJ1-5; possible D gene TRBD1, 5 bases. This CDR3 region has 15 residues. Trimming pared 5 bases from V and 7 bases from J, leaving 18 bases between. Germline CDR1 reads SGHTA; CDR2 reads FQGTGA. CDR3 region: CASSPTPQVGQPQHF. Here the CDR3 DNA reads TGTGCCAGCAGCCCTACCCCACAGGTGGGACAGCCCCAGCATTTT.

The chain is built from TRBV30 and TRBJ2-1; TRBD1 aligns across 8 bases. This CDR3 is built from 15 residues. Germline V CDR1 and CDR2: GTSNPN, SVGIG (reference sequence). Germline trimming cut 1 base from V and 3 bases from J; bases unmatched to any gene: 5. The CDR3 reads CAWSAYRGNYNEQFF. The DNA for the CDR3 is TGTGCCTGGAGTGCATACAGGGGGAACTACAATGAGCAGTTCTTC.

This chain joins TRBV9 and TRBJ1-4, with D tentatively TRBD1 (6 bases). CDR1 and CDR2 from the germline V gene are SGDLS and YYNGEE. This CDR3 contains 15 residues. V lost 1 base, J lost 5 bases, and 12 bases lay in between. CDR3 loop: CASSVQGTVNEKLFF. The CDR3 region has the DNA TGTGCCAGCAGCGTACAGGGGACGGTGAATGAAAAACTGTTTTTT.

This clone appeared once. The CDR3 sequence is CASSMSVINYGYTF. The DNA for the CDR3 is TGTGCCAGTAGTATGTCGGTGATAAACTATGGCTACACCTTC. V is TRBV19 and J is TRBJ1-2; D is ambiguous. V was trimmed by 3 bases and J by 2 bases, leaving 10 bases between them. This CDR3 spans 14 amino acids. Germline CDR1 is LNHDA and CDR2 is SQIVND (reference sequence).

This chain joins TRBV7-9 and TRBJ2-7, with 10 bases fitting TRBD1. This CDR3 contains 13 residues. The trim removed 4 bases at V and 5 bases at J, leaving 2 bases unmatched. Germline CDR1 and CDR2: SEHNR and FQNEAQ (reference sequence). CDR3 sequence (DNA): TGTGCCAGCAGCTCGGGACAGGGGAACGAGCAGTACTTC. Protein sequence: CASSSGQGNEQYF.

CDR3 loop: CASRRQANNYGYTF. CDR3 DNA sequence: TGTGCCAGCAGGAGACAGGCAAATAACTATGGCTACACCTTC. The chain has TRBV6-5 and TRBJ1-2; TRBD1 might be the D (6 bases). The germline V gene has CDR1 MNHEY and CDR2 SVGAGI. The CDR3 is 14 residues long. Trimming removed 6 bases at V and 1 base at J, with 12 bases between.

This chain connects TRBV5-1 to TRBJ1-4, with D possibly TRBD1 on 5 matching bases. The germline V and J ends were trimmed by 7 bases and 2 bases, with 15 bases remaining between them. This CDR3 region has 15 residues. Germline V CDR1 and CDR2: SGHRS, YFSETQ. The CDR3 here is CASCPGGNTNEKLFF. Here the CDR3 DNA reads TGCGCCAGCTGCCCGGGGGGGAATACTAATGAAAAACTGTTTTTT.

The V call is TRBV7-3, the J call TRBJ2-3; TRBD1 aligns across 12 bases. Germline CDR1 is SGHTA and CDR2 is FQGTGA. CDR3 size: 16 residues. V was clipped by 5 bases and J by 4 bases; unmatched bases: 7. The CDR3 DNA reads TGTGCCAGCAGCCGCGGGACAGGGGGCATCGCAGATACGCAGTATTTT. Amino acid sequence: CASSRGTGGIADTQYF. Full variable domain (missing parts from reference TRBV7-3 and TRBJ2-3): GAGVSQTPSNKVTEKGKYVELRCDPISGHTALYWYRQSLGQGPEFLIYFQGTGAADDSGLPNDRFFAVRPEGSVSTLKIQRTERGDSAVYLCASSRGTGGIADTQYFGPGTRLTVL.

The chain combines TRBV11-2 with TRBJ2-7; TRBD2 might be the D (5 bases). V lost 4 bases, J lost 6 bases, and 10 bases lay in between. Germline loops: CDR1 SGHAT, CDR2 FQNNGV. This CDR3 contains 12 residues. The CDR3 DNA sequence: TGTGCCAGCAGCTGGGCCCGGGGCGAGCAGTACTTC. Its translation is CASSWARGEQYF.